This T cell receptor beta chain appears in the sequencing data of a study of cytomegalovirus exposure and HLA in healthy donors. Study-wide results and limits: At a 0.05 false discovery rate, a later analysis found approximately 15,000 TCR beta sequences to be associated with HLA alleles. Previously analyzed data showed that most TCR beta V segments were productive at a frequency of about 87% or about 30%. Most sequenced TCRs were rare (though some public TCRs occurred in many donors). Owing to their indistinguishability, certain V segments, notably TRBV6-2 and TRBV6-3, were excluded.

Looked up from germline, CDR1 is GTSNPN and CDR2 is SVGIG (reference sequence). The CDR3 contains 13 residues. V gave up 2 bases and J gave up 2 bases, with 9 bases separating them. About this clone: The antigen remains unidentified.

Both 60 Vbeta primers and 13 Jbeta primers went into the PCR. TCRdb's copy holds only in-frame clones and misses some; the assay was immunoSEQ multiplex PCR. The sample includes fewer than 100,000 clones, about 74% of them seen just once. The clonotype originates from a man aged 55 to 70 in good health and CMV-seropositive. The specimen sequenced was PBMCs. The chain combines TRBV30 with TRBJ1-2, with a tentative D call TRBD1 (6 bases). The CDR3 spells CAWSLGGNYGYTF. The CDR3 nucleotides are TGTGCCTGGAGTCTAGGGGGAAACTATGGCTACACCTTC.